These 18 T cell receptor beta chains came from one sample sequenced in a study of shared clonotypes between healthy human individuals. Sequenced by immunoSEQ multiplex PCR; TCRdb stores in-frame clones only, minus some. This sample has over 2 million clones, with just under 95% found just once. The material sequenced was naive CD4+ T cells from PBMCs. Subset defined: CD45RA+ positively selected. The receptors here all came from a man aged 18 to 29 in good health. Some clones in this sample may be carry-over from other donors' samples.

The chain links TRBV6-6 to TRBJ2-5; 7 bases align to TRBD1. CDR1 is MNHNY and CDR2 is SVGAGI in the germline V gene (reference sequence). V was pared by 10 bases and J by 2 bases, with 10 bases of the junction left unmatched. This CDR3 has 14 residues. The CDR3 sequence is CAINRQGFQETQYF. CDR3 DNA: TGTGCCATCAATCGACAGGGTTTTCAAGAGACCCAGTACTTC.

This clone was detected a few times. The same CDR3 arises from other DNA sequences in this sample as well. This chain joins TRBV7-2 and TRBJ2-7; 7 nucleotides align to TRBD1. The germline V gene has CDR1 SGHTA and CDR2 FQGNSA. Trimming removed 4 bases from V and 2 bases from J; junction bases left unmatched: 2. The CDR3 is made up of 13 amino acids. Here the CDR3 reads CASSSGQTYEQYF. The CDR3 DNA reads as TGTGCCAGCAGCTCGGGACAGACCTACGAGCAGTACTTC.

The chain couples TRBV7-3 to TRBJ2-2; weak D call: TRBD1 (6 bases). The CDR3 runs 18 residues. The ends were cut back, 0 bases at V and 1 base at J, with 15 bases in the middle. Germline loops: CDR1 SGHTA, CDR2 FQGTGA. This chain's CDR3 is CASSLTNPGTLNTGELFF. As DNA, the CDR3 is TGTGCCAGCAGCTTAACGAATCCCGGGACACTGAACACCGGGGAGCTGTTTTTT.

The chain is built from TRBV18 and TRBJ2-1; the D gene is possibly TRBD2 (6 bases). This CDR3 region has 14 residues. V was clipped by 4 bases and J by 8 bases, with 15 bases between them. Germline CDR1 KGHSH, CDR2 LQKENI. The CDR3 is CASSRAGGEYEQFF. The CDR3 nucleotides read TGTGCCAGCTCACGAGCTGGAGGGGAGTATGAGCAGTTCTTC.

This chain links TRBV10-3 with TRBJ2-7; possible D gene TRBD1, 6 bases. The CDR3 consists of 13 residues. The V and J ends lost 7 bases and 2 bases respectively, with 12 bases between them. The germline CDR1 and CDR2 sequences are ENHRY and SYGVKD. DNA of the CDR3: TGTGCCATCAAAGGGACATCCCCCTACGAGCAGTACTTC. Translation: CAIKGTSPYEQYF.

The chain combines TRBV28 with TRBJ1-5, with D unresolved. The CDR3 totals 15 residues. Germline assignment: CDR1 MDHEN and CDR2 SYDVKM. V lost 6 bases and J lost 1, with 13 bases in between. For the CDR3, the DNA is TGTGCCAGCAGGGCCGTACCGATAAGCAATCAGCCCCAGCATTTT. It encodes CASRAVPISNQPQHF.

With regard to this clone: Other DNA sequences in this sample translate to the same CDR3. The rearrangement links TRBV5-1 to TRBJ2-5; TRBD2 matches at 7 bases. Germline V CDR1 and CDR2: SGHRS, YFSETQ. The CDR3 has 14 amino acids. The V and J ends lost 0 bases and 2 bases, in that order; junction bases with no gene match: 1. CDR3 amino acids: CASSLASGQETQYF. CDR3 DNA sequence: TGCGCCAGCAGCTTGGCTAGCGGTCAAGAGACCCAGTACTTC.

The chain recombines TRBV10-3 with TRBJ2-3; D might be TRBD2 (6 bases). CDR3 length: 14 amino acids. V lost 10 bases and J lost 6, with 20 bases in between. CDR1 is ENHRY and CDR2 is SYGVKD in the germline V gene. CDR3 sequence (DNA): TGTGCCACCCGGGAGAATTTAGTGGCCGATACGCAGTATTTT. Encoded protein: CATRENLVADTQYF.

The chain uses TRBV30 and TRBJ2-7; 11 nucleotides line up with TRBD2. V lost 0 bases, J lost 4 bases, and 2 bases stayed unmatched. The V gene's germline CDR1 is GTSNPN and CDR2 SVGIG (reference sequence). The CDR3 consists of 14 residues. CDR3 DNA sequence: TGTGCCTGGAGTGTGACTAGCGGGAATTACGAGCAGTACTTC. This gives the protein CAWSVTSGNYEQYF. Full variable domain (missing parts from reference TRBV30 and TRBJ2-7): SQTIHQWPATLVQPVGSPLSLECTVEGTSNPNLYWYRQAAGRGLQLLFYSVGIGQISSEVPQNLSASRPQDRQFILSSKKLLLSDSGFYLCAWSVTSGNYEQYFGPGTRLTVT.

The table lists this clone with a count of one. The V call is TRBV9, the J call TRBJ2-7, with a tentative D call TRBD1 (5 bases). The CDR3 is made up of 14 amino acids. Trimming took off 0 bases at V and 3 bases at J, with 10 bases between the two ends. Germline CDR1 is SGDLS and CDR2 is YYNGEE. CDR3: CASSVEDISYEQYF. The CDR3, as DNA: TGTGCCAGCAGCGTAGAGGACATAAGCTACGAGCAGTACTTC.

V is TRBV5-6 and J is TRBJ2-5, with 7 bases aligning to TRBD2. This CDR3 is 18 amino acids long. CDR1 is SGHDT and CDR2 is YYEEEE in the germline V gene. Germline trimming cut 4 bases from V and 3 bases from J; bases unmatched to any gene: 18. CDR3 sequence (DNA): TGTGCCAGCAGCGCGTCTACCGAAATACTAGCGTTAGAAGAGACCCAGTACTTC. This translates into CASSASTEILALEETQYF.

CDR3 nucleotides: TGTGCCAGCGGGAAAGAAAAACTGTTTTTT. Amino acid sequence: CASGKEKLFF. The chain combines TRBV28 with TRBJ1-4, with D uncertain. The germline V gene has CDR1 MDHEN and CDR2 SYDVKM. V was shortened by 8 bases and J by 8 bases, with 6 bases between the two germline ends. This CDR3 has 10 amino acids.

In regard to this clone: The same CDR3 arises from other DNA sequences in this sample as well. The CDR3 sequence is CASSLLAGAYNEQFF. The CDR3 nucleotides read TGTGCCAGCAGTTTACTTGCGGGAGCCTACAATGAGCAGTTCTTC. The chain recombines TRBV27 with TRBJ2-1; the match to TRBD2 covers 7 bases. This CDR3 has 15 residues. CDR1 MNHEY and CDR2 SMNVEV come from the germline V gene (reference sequence). With V trimmed by 2 bases and J by 2 bases, 3 bases remained unmatched.

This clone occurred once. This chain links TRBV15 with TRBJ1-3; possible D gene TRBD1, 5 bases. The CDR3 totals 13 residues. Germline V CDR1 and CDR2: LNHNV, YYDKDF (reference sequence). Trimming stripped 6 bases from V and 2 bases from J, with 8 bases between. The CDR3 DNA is TGTGCCACCAGATCGGGGGCTGGAAACACCATATATTTT. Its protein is CATRSGAGNTIYF.

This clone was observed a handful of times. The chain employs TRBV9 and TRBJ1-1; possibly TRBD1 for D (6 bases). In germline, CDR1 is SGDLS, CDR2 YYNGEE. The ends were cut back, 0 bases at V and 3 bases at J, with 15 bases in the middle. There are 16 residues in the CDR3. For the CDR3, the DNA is TGTGCCAGCAGCGTAGTGTCAGGGGATTGGGACACTGAAGCTTTCTTT. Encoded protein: CASSVVSGDWDTEAFF.

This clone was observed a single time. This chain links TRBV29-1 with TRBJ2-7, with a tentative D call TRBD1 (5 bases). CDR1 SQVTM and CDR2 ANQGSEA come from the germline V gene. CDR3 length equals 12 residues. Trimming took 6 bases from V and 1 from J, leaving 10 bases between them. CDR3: CSVQTVSYEQYF. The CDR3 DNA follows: TGCAGCGTCCAGACAGTTTCCTACGAGCAGTACTTC.

The CDR3 nucleotides are TGTGCCAGCATTGGGACAGGGGCCTCCTACGAGCAGTACTTC. Translated: CASIGTGASYEQYF. V and J are TRBV7-9 and TRBJ2-7; 10 positions agree with TRBD1. Germline CDR1 is SEHNR and CDR2 is FQNEAQ (reference sequence). The CDR3 contains 14 residues. V dropped 7 bases and J dropped 0; count of bases not matched to a gene: 3.

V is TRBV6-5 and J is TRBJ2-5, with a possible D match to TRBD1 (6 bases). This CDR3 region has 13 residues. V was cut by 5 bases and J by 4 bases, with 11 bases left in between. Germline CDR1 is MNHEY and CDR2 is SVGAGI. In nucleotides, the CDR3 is TGTGCCAGCAGTCCAGGGGTGGTAGAGACCCAGTACTTC. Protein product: CASSPGVVETQYF.